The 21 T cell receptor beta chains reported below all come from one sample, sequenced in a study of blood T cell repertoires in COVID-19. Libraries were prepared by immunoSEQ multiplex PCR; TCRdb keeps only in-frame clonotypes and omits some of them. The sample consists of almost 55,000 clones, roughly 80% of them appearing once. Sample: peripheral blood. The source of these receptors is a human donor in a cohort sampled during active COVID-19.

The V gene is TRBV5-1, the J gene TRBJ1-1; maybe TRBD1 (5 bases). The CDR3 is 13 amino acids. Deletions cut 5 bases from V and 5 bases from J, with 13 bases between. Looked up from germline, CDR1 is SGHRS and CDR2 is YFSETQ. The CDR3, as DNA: TGCGCCAGCAGTAGGCCAGGGTTTACTGAAGCTTTCTTT. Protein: CASSRPGFTEAFF.

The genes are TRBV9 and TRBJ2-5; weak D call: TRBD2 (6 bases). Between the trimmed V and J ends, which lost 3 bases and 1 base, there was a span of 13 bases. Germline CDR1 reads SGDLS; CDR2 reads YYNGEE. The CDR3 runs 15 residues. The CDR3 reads CASSASGTSQETQYF. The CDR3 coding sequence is TGTGCCAGCAGCGCCTCCGGGACTTCCCAAGAGACCCAGTACTTC.

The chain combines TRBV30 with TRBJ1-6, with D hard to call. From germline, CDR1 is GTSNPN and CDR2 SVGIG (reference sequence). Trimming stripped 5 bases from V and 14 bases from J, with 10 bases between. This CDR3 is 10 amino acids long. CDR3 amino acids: CAWSSVALHF. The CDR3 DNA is TGTGCCTGGTCTTCGGTGGCCCTCCACTTT.

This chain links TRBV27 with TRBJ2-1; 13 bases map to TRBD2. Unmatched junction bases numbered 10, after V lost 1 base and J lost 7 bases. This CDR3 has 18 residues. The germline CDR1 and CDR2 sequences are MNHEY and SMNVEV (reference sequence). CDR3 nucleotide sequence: TGTGCCAGCAGTTTATTCGGACTAGCGGGGGCTGGGGATAATGAGCAGTTCTTC. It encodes CASSLFGLAGAGDNEQFF.

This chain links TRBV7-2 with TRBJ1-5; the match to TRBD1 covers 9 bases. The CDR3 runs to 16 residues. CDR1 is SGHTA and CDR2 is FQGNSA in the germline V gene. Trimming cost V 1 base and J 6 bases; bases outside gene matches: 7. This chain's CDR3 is CASSLGGTGGGQPQHF. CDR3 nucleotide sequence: TGTGCCAGCAGCTTAGGCGGTACAGGGGGCGGTCAGCCCCAGCATTTT.

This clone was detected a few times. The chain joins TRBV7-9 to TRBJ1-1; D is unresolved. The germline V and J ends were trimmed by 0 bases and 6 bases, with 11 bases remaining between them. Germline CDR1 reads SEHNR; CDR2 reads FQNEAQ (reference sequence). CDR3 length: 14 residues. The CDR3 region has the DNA TGTGCCAGCAGCTTAGCTGCCAGACTTTCTGAAGCTTTCTTT. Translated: CASSLAARLSEAFF. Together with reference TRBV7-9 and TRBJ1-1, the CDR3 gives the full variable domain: DTGVSQNPRHKITKRGQNVTFRCDPISEHNRLYWYRQTLGQGPEFLTYFQNEAQLEKSRLLSDRFSAERPKGSFSTLEIQRTEQGDSAMYLCASSLAARLSEAFFGQGTRLTVV.

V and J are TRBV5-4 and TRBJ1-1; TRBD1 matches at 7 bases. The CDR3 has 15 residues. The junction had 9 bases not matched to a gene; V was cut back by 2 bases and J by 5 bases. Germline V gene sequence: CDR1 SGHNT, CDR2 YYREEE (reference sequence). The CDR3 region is CASSFPDRAVTEAFF. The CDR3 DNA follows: TGTGCCAGCAGCTTCCCTGACAGGGCAGTAACTGAAGCTTTCTTT.

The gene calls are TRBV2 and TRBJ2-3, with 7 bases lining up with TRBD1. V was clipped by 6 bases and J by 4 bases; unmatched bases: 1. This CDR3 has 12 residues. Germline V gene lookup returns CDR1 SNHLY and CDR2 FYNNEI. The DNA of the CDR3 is TGTGCCAGCAGCACAGGGGCAGATACGCAGTATTTT. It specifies CASSTGADTQYF.

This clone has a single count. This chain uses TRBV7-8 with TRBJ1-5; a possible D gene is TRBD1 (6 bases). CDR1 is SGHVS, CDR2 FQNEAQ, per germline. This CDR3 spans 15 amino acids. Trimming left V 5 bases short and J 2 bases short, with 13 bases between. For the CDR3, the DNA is TGTGCCAGCAGCCTGAACAGGGCCCGCAATCAGCCCCAGCATTTT. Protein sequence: CASSLNRARNQPQHF.

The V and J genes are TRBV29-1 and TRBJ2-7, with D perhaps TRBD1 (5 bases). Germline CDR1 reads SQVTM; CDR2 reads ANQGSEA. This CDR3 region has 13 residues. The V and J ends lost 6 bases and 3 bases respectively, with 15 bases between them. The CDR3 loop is CSVTRQLDYEQYF. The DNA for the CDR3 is TGCAGCGTCACCCGACAGCTTGACTACGAGCAGTACTTC.

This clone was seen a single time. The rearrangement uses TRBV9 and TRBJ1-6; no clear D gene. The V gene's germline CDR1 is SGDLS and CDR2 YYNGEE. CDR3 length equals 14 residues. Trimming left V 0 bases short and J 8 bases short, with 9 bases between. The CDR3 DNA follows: TGTGCCAGCAGCGTAGGAGGGAACGATTCACCCCTCCACTTT. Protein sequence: CASSVGGNDSPLHF.

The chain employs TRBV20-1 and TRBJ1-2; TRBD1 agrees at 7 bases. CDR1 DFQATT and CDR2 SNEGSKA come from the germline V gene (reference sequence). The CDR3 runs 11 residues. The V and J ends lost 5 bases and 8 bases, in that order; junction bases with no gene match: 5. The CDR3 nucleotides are TGCAGTGCTTCACAGGGGTACGGCTACACCTTC. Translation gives CSASQGYGYTF.

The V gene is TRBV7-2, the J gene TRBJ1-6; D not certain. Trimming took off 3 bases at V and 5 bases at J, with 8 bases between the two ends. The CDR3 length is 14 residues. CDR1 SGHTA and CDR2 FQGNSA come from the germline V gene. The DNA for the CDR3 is TGTGCCAGCAGCTTGTGGAGGGATAATTCACCCCTCCACTTT. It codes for CASSLWRDNSPLHF.

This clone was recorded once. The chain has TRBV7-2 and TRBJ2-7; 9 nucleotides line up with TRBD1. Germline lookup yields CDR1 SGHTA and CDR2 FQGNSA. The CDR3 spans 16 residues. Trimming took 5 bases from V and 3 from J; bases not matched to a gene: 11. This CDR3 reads CASSILPPGQGYEQYF. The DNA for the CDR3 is TGTGCCAGCAGCATCCTCCCCCCGGGACAGGGCTACGAGCAGTACTTC.

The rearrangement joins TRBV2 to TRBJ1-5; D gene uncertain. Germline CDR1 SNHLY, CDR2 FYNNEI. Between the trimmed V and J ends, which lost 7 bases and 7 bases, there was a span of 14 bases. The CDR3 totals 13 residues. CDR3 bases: TGTGCCAGCACCATCGGGGTTGGACAGCCCCAGCATTTT. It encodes CASTIGVGQPQHF.

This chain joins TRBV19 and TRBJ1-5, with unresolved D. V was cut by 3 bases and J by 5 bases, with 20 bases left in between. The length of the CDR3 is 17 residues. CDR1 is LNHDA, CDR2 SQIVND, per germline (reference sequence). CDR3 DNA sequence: TGTGCCAGTAGTATTAAATGGGCGGGAGGACTGTATCAGCCCCAGCATTTT. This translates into CASSIKWAGGLYQPQHF.

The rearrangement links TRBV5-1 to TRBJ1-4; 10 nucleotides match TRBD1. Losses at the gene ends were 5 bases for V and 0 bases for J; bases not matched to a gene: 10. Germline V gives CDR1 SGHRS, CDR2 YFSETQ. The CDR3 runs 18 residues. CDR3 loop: CASSTGTGALATNEKLFF. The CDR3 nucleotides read TGCGCCAGCAGTACCGGGACAGGGGCCCTTGCAACTAATGAAAAACTGTTTTTT.

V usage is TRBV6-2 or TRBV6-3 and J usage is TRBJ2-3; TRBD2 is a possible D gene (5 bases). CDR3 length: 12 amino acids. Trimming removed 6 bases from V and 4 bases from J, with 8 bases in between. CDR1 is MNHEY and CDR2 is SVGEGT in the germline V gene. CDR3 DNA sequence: TGTGCCAGCAGCCAACTAGCAGATACGCAGTATTTT. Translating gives CASSQLADTQYF.

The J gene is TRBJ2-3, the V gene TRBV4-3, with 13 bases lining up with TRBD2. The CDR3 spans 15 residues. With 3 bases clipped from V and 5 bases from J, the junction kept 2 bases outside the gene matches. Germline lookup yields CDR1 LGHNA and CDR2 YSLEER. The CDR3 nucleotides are TGCGCCAGCAGCCAGACTAGCGGGGGGCAAGATACGCAGTATTTT. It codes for CASSQTSGGQDTQYF.

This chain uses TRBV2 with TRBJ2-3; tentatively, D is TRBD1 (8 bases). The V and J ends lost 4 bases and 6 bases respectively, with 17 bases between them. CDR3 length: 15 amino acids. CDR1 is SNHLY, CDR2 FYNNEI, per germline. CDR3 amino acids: CASSAGGGGSDTQYF. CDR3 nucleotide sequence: TGTGCCAGCAGTGCAGGGGGCGGGGGAAGTGATACGCAGTATTTT.

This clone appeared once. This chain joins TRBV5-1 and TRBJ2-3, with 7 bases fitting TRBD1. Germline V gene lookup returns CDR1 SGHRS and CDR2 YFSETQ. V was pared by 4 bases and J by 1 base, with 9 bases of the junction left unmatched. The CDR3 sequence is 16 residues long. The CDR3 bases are TGCGCCAGCAGCCCGGGGACAGTCGGGGGCACAGATACGCAGTATTTT. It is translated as CASSPGTVGGTDTQYF.